This TCR beta chain was identified in a study of shared clonotypes between healthy human individuals (TCRdb year 2020). About the full investigation: A few men and two women, aged 18 to 49 years, made up the cohort. For each donor, CD4 naive and CD4 memory were each run on three plates, CD8 naive on two plates, and CD8 memory on one plate. To estimate repertoire size and how much clonotype sharing occurs between individuals, the study deeply sequenced the blood TCR repertoires of five healthy adults. To increase sequencing depth and limit assay-specific biases, TCR repertoire library preparation and sequencing were carried out by different laboratories using diverse techniques. Between about 0.94 and 8.9 billion PBMCs per donor were obtained by leukapheresis. Results and caveats for the whole study, not just this receptor: Pairwise subsampling led to the expectation that sequencing depth would affect the degree of clonotype sharing among donors. Clonotypes shared by all four sorted-subset donors showed higher generation probabilities than non-shared clonotypes. Naive subsets generally had larger estimated clonotype richness than memory subsets. Incomplete sequencing was indicated by rarefaction of sorted-subset datasets, despite the large sequencing depth. Across a few donors, roughly 5.4% of naive CD4, 3% to 4% of naive CD8, approximately 2.5% of memory CD4, and approximately 0.42% of memory CD8 clonotypes were shared. Sampling was restricted to blood, and TCR repertoires in tissues likely differ from the TCR repertoires found in blood. Because the study included a small number of donors, the genetic and exposure-history diversity represented was limited.

A single count supports this clone. This receptor's antigen is unknown. Per-nucleotide qualities are absent, and no much larger clonotype sits a single base away. The germline V gene supplies CDR1 SGHAT and CDR2 FQNNGV. Measured from the cysteine to the phenylalanine, the CDR3 is 15 residues long. This entry keeps only the CDR3 DNA: 45 bases, framed from base 1. The junction shows trimming of 5 bases on V and 4 bases on J, and the gene matches do not reach 5 bases of it. TCR CDR3 regions were amplified from genomic DNA by multiplex PCR using the deep immunoSEQ assay. Genomic DNA extracted from each cell subset was distributed evenly over all wells of several immunoSEQ 96-well plates, and each plate served as one replicate. For sorted subsets, each replicate PCR was loaded with roughly 0.2 ug genomic DNA, equivalent to about 33,000 T cell genomes. The purified libraries were quantified using a Qubit 3.0 fluorometer, sized with a Bioanalyzer 2100, and then quantified again using the KAPA Library Quantification kit. Every immunoSEQ 96-well plate was sequenced on a separate single-read 150-cycle Illumina NextSeq 550 flow cell. Regarding the original processing steps: Because the immunoSEQ output held only junctional sequences and lacked quality scores, the filtering could not match the filtering applied to full-length reads. Sequences were annotated with PyIR, a Python wrapper for IgBLAST v1.9, using IMGT germline references to assign V/J genes and CDR3. Reads were removed for weak V/J assignments (E-value above 1e-6), missing CDR3, stop codons, out-of-frame junctions, or ambiguous translated residues. V3J clonotypes were defined by identical inferred V gene, J gene, and CDR3 amino acid sequence. Percentage overlap between repertoires was computed as shared unique clonotypes divided by the size of the smaller repertoire. Repertoire richness was assessed with RTK rarefaction, the Chao1 estimator, and Recon v2.1 estimates of unobserved clonotypes. OLGA was used to compute generation probabilities for all TCRbeta clonotypes that the gDNA method yielded from a handful of donors. Here the immuneACCESS table is served through TCRdb, limited to in-frame sequences with V and J called. Missing clones are a known gap in these copies; in checked studies unresolved V genes cover under half, and the rest lacks a known reason. Clonal size and the V and J genes are those of that table, whereas D and trimming came from the DNA. The sample has 850,000 to 1,200,000 clones on record, roughly 75% of them singletons. The ten most abundant clones make up around 1.5% of the sample.

The donors were healthy, HIV-negative adults who had no recently reported acute infections or vaccinations. Every donor was a Caucasian adult residing in Nashville, Tennessee, USA. Magnetic negative selection was used to enrich CD4+ T cells, after which naive cells were positively selected on CD45RA and the negative fraction became the memory subset. Blood was collected by leukapheresis, and PBMCs were isolated by Ficoll-Histopaque density gradient centrifugation and then cryopreserved in liquid nitrogen vapor phase. Purity and quantity of every magnetically sorted T cell population were checked by analytical flow cytometry. Genomic DNA was isolated from every sorted fraction and measured by UV absorbance on a Nanodrop 2000c.

Sequencing input: memory CD4+ T cells sorted from blood. In light of the paper, this sample's cell subset or site label describes: CD45RA-negative fraction. The rearranged chain carries TRBV11-2 and TRBJ2-1, and 10 junction bases match TRBD2. The sequence was obtained from a young man in good health. The DNA is TGTGCCAGCAGCCATAGCGGGGGGCCTTACAATGAGCAGTTCTTC. Its translation is CASSHSGGPYNEQFF.